This TCR beta chain came from a study of Graves' ophthalmopathy and Graves' hyperthyroidism (dated by TCRdb to 2017 to 2018). In the study overall: Peripheral blood samples were taken at the time of initial diagnosis, before any treatment was given. TCR beta repertoire signatures were used to distinguish Graves' ophthalmopathy from Graves' hyperthyroidism and to predict progression to ophthalmopathy. In total, 135 blood samples were TCR-sequenced: approximately 42 ophthalmopathy, some 80 hyperthyroidism and some 17 hyperthyroidism-to-ophthalmopathy patients. To explore V-J signatures that distinguish ophthalmopathy from hyperthyroidism, a discovery set of more than 90 patients was enrolled, made up of over 40 with ophthalmopathy and under 65 with stable hyperthyroidism. An independent validation cohort comprised around 20 hyperthyroidism patients and over 15 patients who later progressed from hyperthyroidism to ophthalmopathy. In five to seven hyperthyroidism patients, the T-cell repertoire of thyroid tissue was compared with the T-cell repertoire of blood. After sampling, hyperthyroidism patients received methimazole starting at 30 mg daily, and ophthalmopathy patients received high-dose intravenous methylprednisolone. Results the study describes overall, beyond this receptor: Most expanded thyroid clonotypes with frequency above 0.001 were also detected in blood, suggesting blood repertoires may reflect the thyroid immune response. In cross-validation, the 13-signature model distinguished ophthalmopathy from stable hyperthyroidism with around 90% sensitivity and over 81% specificity, while in the test set the corresponding values were around 79% and 71%. No statistical method was used to predetermine the sample size, and group allocation was not hidden from the investigators. In validation, the model predicted ophthalmopathy progression with 70.59% sensitivity and roughly 72% specificity; around twelve predicted patients were CT-confirmed with GO in a median of about 7.1 months.

For repertoire sequencing, TCR beta CDR3 regions were amplified from RNA transcripts. The first round was an RT-PCR using HTBI primers with the Qiagen OneStep RT-PCR kit, and this first round was followed by a second-round multiplex PCR, then size selection and purification. Sequencing of the libraries was carried out on an Illumina HiSeq2000 in paired-end mode with 100 bp reads. Turning to the authors' computational methods: SOAPnuke was used for read processing, and reads with adapters, uncalled bases, a mean Phred below 15, or no exact constant-primer or identifier match were discarded. COPE v1.2.5 was used to merge the high-quality paired reads. Unique nucleotide sequences were defined as clonotypes and aligned to IMGT TRB V, D and J references using MiTCR v1.1. Analysis was restricted to V-J combinations with a frequency above 0.0001, which covered roughly 99% of repertoires. For each V-J combination, a TCR clonal expansion and chaos score was defined as F50 clonal expansion divided by the chaos observed in the TCRdist matrix. Features were reduced by Welch's t-statistics and random forest to approximately 13 V-J combinations, which fed a naive Bayes classifier. The Morisita-Horn index was used to measure how similar the thyroid and blood repertoires were. TCRdb's own reprocessing of the public reads used fastp at Q25 and MiXCR and kept productive beta chains. CDR3 protein sequences are deduplicated, and each keeps its most common genes and DNA. For this entry, the V and J calls and clone size follow TCRdb and not the study's own pipeline. This sample gives some 750,000 distinct CDR3 sequences in total; 35% to 50% of them show up just once. Jointly, the top ten make up 44% of the sample.

In the case of this clonotype: Its antigen is unknown. Sequence at one end of the junction differs from germline and may be a read error.

Patients with ophthalmopathy had moderately to severely active disease, with a Clinical Activity Score of 3 or more, a NOSPECS grade of 4 or more, and a disease duration of less than 3 months. Patients with other autoimmune diseases, uncontrolled infections, pregnancy or lactation were excluded from the study. Clinical symptoms, serum thyroxine, TRAb, thyroid ultrasound and orbital computed tomography were used for diagnosis. Using Ficoll-Paque density gradient centrifugation, PBMCs were isolated from 8.5 to 10 ml of fresh peripheral blood. Total RNA was extracted using Trizol reagent, and RNA quality was checked on an Agilent 2100 Bioanalyzer. The CDR3 has 16 amino acids, counting the end cysteine and phenylalanine. Only the CDR3 portion is preserved as DNA: 48 bases, with reading frame beginning at the first base. Sequences SEHNR (CDR1) and FQNEAQ (CDR2) are obtained from the germline V gene (reference sequence).

The TCR was taken from an adult man with Graves' ophthalmopathy. The rearrangement joined TRBV7-9 to TRBJ2-5, with 10 junctional bases fitting TRBD2. The sequencing input was peripheral blood. At the DNA level, the sequence is TGTGCCGGCAGCCGGAGCAGCGGGGGGGCGGGAGAGACCCAGTACTTC. Its product reads: CAGSRSSGGAGETQYF.